This T cell receptor (beta chain) was identified during a study of T cells after yellow fever vaccination. In this sample, this clonotype turned up many times. Overall study results and limits: Sorted memory subsets on day 0 showed almost all vaccine-responding clonotypes to be undetectable.

One entry per CDR3 protein, called by TCRdb with MiXCR from the 5' RACE reads. The sample contains 25,000 to 30,000 distinct CDR3 sequences, 6.3% of which appear only once. The source of this sequence is a man aged 30 to 39 who received the YFV17D yellow fever vaccine. The sample consisted of PBMCs, either bulk or a sorted T-cell subset (CD4+, CD8+, memory, or dextramer-sorted; not recorded which), taken on the day of the yellow fever booster vaccination.

This chain's CDR3 is CASTPTGPGYGYTF. The CDR3 nucleotides read TGTGCCAGCACTCCGACAGGGCCGGGCTATGGCTACACCTTC. This chain links TRBV2 with TRBJ1-2; 7 nucleotides agree with TRBD1. With V trimmed by 7 bases and J by 4 bases, 9 bases remained unmatched. The germline V gene encodes CDR1 SNHLY and CDR2 FYNNEI. CDR3 length: 14 residues.